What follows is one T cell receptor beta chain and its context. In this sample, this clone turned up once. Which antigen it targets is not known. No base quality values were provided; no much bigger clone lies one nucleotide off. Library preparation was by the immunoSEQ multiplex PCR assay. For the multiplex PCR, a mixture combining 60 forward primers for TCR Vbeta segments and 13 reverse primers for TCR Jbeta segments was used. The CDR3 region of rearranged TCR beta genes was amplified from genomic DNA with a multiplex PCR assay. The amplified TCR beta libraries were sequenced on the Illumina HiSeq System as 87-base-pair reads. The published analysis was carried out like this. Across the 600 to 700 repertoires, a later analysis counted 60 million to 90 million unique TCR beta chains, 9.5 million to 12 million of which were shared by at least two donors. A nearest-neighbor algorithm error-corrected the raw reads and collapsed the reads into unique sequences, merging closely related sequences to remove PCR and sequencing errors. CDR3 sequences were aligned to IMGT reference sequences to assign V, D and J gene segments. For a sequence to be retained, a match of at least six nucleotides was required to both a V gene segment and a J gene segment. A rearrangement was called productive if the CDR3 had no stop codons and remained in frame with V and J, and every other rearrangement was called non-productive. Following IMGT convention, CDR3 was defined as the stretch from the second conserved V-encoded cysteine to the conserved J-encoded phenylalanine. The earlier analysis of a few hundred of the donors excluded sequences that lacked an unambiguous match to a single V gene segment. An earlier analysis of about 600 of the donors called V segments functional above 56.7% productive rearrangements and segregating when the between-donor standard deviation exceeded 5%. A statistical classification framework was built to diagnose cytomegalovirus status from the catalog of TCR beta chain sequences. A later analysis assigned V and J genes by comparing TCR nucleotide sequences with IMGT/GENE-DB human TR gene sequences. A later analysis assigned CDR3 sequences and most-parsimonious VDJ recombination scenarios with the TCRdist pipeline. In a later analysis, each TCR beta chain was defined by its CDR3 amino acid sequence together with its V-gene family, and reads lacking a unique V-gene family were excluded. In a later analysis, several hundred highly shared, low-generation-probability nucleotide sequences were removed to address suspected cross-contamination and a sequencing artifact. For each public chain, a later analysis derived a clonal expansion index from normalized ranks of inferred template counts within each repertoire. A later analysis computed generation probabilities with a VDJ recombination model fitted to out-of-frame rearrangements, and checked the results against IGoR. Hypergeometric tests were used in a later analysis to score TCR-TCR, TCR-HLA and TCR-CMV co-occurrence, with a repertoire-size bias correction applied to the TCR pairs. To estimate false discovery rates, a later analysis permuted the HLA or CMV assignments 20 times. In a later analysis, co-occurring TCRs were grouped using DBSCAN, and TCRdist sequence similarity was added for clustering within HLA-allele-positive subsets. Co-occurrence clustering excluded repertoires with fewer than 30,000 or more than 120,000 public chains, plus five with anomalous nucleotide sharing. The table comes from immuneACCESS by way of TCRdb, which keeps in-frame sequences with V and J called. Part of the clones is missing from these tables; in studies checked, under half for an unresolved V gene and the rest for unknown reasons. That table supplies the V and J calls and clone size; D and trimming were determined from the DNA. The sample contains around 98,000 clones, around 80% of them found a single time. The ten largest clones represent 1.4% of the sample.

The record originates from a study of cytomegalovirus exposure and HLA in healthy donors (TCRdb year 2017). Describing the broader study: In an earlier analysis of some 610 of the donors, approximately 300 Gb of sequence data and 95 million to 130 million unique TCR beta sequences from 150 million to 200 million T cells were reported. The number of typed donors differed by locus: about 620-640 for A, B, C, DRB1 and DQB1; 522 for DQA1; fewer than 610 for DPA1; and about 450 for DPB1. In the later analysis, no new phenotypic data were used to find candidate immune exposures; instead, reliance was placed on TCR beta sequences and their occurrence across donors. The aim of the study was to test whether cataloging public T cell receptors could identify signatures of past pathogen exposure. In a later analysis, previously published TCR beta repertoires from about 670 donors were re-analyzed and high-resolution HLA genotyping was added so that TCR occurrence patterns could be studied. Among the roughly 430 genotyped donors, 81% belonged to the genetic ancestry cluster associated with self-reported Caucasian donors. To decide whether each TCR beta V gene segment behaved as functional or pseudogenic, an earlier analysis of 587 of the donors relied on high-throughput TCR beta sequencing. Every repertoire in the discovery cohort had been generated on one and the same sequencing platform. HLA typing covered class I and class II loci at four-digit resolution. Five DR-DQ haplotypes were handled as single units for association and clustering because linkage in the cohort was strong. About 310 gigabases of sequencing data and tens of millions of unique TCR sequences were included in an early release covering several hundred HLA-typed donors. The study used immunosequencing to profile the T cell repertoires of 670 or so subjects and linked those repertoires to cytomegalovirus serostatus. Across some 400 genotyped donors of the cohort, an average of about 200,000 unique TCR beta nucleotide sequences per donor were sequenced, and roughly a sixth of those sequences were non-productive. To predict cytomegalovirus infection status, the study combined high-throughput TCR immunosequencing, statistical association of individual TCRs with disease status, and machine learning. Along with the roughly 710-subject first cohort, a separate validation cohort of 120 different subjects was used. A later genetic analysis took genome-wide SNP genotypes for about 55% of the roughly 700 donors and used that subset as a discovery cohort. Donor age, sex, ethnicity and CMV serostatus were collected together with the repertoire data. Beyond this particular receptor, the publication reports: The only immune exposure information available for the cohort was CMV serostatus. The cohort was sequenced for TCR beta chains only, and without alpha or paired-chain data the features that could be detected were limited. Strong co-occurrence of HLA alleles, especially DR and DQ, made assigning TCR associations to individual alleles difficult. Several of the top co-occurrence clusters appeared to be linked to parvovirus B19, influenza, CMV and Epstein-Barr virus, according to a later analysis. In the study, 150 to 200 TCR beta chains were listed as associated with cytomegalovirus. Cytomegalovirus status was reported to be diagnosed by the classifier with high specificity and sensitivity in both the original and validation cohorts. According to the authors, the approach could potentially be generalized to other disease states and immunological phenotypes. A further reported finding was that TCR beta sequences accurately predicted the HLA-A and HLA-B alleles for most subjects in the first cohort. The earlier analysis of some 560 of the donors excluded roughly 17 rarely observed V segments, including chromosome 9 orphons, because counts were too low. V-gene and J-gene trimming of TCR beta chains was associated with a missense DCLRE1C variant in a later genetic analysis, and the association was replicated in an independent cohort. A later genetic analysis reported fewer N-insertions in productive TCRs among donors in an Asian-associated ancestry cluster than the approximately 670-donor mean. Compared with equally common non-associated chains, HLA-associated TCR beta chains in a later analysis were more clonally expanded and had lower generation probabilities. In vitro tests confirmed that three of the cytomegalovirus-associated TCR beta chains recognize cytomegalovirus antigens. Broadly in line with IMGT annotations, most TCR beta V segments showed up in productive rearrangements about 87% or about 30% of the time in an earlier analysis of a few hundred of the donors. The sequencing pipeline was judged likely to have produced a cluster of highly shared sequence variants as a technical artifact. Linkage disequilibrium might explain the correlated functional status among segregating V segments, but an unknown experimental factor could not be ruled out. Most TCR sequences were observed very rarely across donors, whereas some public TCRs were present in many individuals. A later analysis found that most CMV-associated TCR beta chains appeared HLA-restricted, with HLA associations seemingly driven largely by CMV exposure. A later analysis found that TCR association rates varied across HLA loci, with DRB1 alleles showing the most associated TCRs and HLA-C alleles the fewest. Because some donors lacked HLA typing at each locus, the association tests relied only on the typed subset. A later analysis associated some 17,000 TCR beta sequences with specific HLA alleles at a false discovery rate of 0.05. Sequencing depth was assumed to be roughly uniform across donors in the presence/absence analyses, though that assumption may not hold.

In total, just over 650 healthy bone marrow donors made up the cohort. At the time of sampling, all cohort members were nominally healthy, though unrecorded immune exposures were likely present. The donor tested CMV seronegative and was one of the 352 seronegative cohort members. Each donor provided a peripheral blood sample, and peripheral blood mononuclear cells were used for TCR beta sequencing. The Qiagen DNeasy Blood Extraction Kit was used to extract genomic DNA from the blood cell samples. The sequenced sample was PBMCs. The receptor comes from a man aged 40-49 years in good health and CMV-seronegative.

The CDR3 protein sequence reads: CASSLLQSTDTQYF. The DNA is TGTGCCAGCAGCTTGTTGCAGAGCACAGATACGCAGTATTTT. The chain is encoded by TRBV5-5 joined to TRBJ2-3, with the D gene too uncertain to name. The CDR3 holds 14 amino acids from the cysteine to the phenylalanine. Of the read, only the CDR3 DNA is kept; its 42 bases are in frame from base 1. CDR1 SGHKS and CDR2 YYEKEE are derived from the germline V gene (reference sequence). V is pared back by 1 base and J by 0 bases, with 6 bases lying between the germline termini.